This T cell receptor (beta chain) was captured in a study of shared clonotypes between healthy human individuals. The repertoire was sequenced with immunoSEQ multiplex PCR; TCRdb's copy has only in-frame clones and lacks some. The data hold about 2 million clones, with over 85% observed a single time. Germline V lookup: CDR1 SGDLS, CDR2 YYNGEE. The CDR3 spans 14 residues. Trimming cost V 2 bases and J 7 bases, with 10 bases left between them. This sequence joins TRBV9 and TRBJ1-6; D gene unclear. Source material: naive CD4+ T cells sorted from blood. The subset here: CD45RA+ positively selected. The receptor was isolated from a man between 18 and 29 years old in good health. The CDR3 nucleotides are TGTGCCAGCAGCGTTCGATCGGCGAATTCACCCCTCCACTTT. As protein: CASSVRSANSPLHF. Full variable domain (remainder filled in from reference TRBV9 and TRBJ1-6): DSGVTQTPKHLITATGQRVTLRCSPRSGDLSVYWYQQSLDQGLQFLIQYYNGEERAKGNILERFSAQQFPDLHSELNLSSLELGDSALYFCASSVRSANSPLHFGNGTRLTVT.